Presented here are 24 T cell receptor beta chains from one specimen sequenced in a study of Ad26.COV2.S vaccination and SARS-CoV-2 variants. The treatment was: 19 received Ad26.COV2.S at low or high dose, single or two shots; five or six received placebo; per-sample allocation not given. Specimens were obtained on day 63 following the first vaccine or placebo injection. Method: immunoSEQ multiplex PCR; TCRdb's copy keeps in-frame clones and lacks some. The data show 300,000 to 350,000 clones, around 85% seen once. This specimen consisted of peripheral blood, obtained in a trial of Ad26.COV2.S vaccine versus placebo. The receptors were gathered from a person between 18 and 59 years old who received the Ad26.COV2.S COVID-19 vaccine or a placebo.

The chain links TRBV5-4 to TRBJ2-7; D not certain. V lost 5 bases and J 0 bases, leaving 12 bases between the germline ends. The CDR3 extends over 14 amino acids. Germline-derived CDR1 and CDR2 are SGHNT and YYREEE (reference sequence). The CDR3 region is CASRSTSSSYEQYF. In DNA, the CDR3 is TGTGCCAGCAGATCAACATCTAGCTCCTACGAGCAGTACTTC.

The chain has TRBV20-1 and TRBJ2-7, with no clear D. Trimming stripped 3 bases from V and 2 bases from J, with 5 bases between. This CDR3 comprises 11 residues. Germline CDR1 is DFQATT and CDR2 is SNEGSKA (reference sequence). This chain's CDR3 is CSARAPYEQYF. The CDR3 DNA reads as TGCAGTGCTAGGGCGCCCTACGAGCAGTACTTC.

CDR3 protein: CASSPPGDNEQFF. The CDR3 coding sequence is TGTGCCAGCAGCCCCCCGGGGGACAATGAGCAGTTCTTC. This sequence joins TRBV7-6 and TRBJ2-1, with D possibly being TRBD2 (6 bases). The CDR3 is made up of 13 amino acids. V lost 5 bases, J lost 5 bases, and 10 bases lay in between. Germline-derived CDR1 and CDR2 are SGHVS and FNYEAQ.

This chain links TRBV6-4 with TRBJ1-2, with D perhaps TRBD1 (5 bases). CDR3 size: 13 residues. CDR1 is MRHNA, CDR2 SNTAGT, per germline. Trimming left V 6 bases short and J 5 bases short, with 13 bases between. CDR3: CASSQGGSYGYTF. The CDR3 DNA reads as TGTGCCAGCAGCCAGGGAGGGAGTTATGGCTACACCTTC.

This chain uses TRBV18 with TRBJ1-1; D perhaps matches TRBD1 (6 bases). Germline CDR1 KGHSH, CDR2 LQKENI. The ends were cut back, 8 bases at V and 4 bases at J, with 14 bases in the middle. This CDR3 contains 13 residues. The CDR3 spells CASTEGGATEAFF. CDR3 bases: TGTGCCAGCACCGAGGGGGGGGCCACTGAAGCTTTCTTT.

This clone was recorded once. J is TRBJ2-7 and V is TRBV5-1; 9 bases agree with TRBD1. Germline V gene lookup returns CDR1 SGHRS and CDR2 YFSETQ. The junction had 6 bases not matched to a gene; V was cut back by 2 bases and J by 6 bases. The CDR3 length is 14 residues. The CDR3 region has the DNA TGCGCCAGCAGCTTAGCGGACAGGGGTGGCGAGCAGTACTTC. This gives the protein CASSLADRGGEQYF. Based on the CDR3 plus reference TRBV5-1 and TRBJ2-7, the full variable domain is KAGVTQTPRYLIKTRGQQVTLSCSPISGHRSVSWYQQTPGQGLQFLFEYFSETQRNKGNFPGRFSGRQFSNSRSEMNVSTLELGDSALYLCASSLADRGGEQYFGPGTRLTVT.

The chain couples TRBV5-4 to TRBJ1-4; 10 nucleotides match TRBD1. The CDR3 consists of 15 residues. The germline CDR1 and CDR2 sequences are SGHNT and YYREEE (reference sequence). The junction had 9 bases not matched to a gene; V was cut back by 5 bases and J by 8 bases. The CDR3 DNA is TGTGCCAGCAGTTCGCGACAGGGGGCGCAGGAAAAACTGTTTTTT. Translation: CASSSRQGAQEKLFF.

The J gene is TRBJ2-7, the V gene TRBV28; TRBD1 matches at 8 bases. CDR3 length equals 16 residues. Germline V gene sequence: CDR1 MDHEN, CDR2 SYDVKM. V lost 6 bases and J lost 2; bases outside the gene matches: 12. The chain's CDR3 is CASSQRGGTGPYEQYF. CDR3 nucleotide sequence: TGTGCCAGCAGCCAGAGGGGTGGGACAGGACCCTACGAGCAGTACTTC.

The V gene is TRBV11-3, the J gene TRBJ2-1, with D perhaps matching TRBD1 (6 bases). Trimming removed 5 bases at V and 8 bases at J, with 10 bases between. The CDR3 spans 12 residues. The germline V gene has CDR1 SGHNT and CDR2 YENEEA. The CDR3 protein is CASSPRTDEQFF. In DNA, the CDR3 is TGTGCCAGCAGCCCGCGGACAGATGAGCAGTTCTTC.

The DNA of the CDR3 is TGTGCCAGCAGCTTGGTCTACCGCACACAATACACAGATACGCAGTATTTT. This sequence encodes CASSLVYRTQYTDTQYF. The chain employs TRBV5-5 and TRBJ2-3; D is undetermined. Germline lookup yields CDR1 SGHKS and CDR2 YYEKEE (reference sequence). The CDR3 sequence is 17 residues long. The V end lost 0 bases, the J end lost 2 bases, and 16 bases lay between the germline ends.

This clone was counted a single time. The rearrangement links TRBV6-6 to TRBJ1-1, with TRBD1 matching over 12 bases. The germline V gene encodes CDR1 MNHNY and CDR2 SVGAGI (reference sequence). J was trimmed by 4 bases and V by 6 bases; bases with no gene match: 6. The CDR3 contains 15 residues. In nucleotides, the CDR3 is TGTGCCAGCAGGCGGGACAGGGGGCCCATCACTGAAGCTTTCTTT. Residues: CASRRDRGPITEAFF.

The chain is built from TRBV18 and TRBJ1-1, with a weak D call TRBD1 (5 bases). Germline V gene lookup returns CDR1 KGHSH and CDR2 LQKENI. The CDR3 runs 13 residues. The ends were cut back, 2 bases at V and 7 bases at J, with 11 bases in the middle. CDR3 protein: CASSPVEGNEAFF. Here the CDR3 DNA reads TGTGCCAGCTCACCAGTGGAGGGGAATGAAGCTTTCTTT.

V usage is TRBV27 and J usage is TRBJ1-5; TRBD1 might be the D (5 bases). This CDR3 comprises 15 residues. Germline CDR1 MNHEY, CDR2 SMNVEV (reference sequence). Trimming cost V 5 bases and J 3 bases, with 14 bases left between them. The CDR3: CASSPGRINNQPQHF. In nucleotides, the CDR3 is TGTGCCAGCAGTCCGGGACGGATAAACAATCAGCCCCAGCATTTT.

The chain couples TRBV2 to TRBJ1-1; maybe TRBD1 (5 bases). V gave up 6 bases and J gave up 3 bases, with 11 bases separating them. The CDR3 extends over 13 amino acids. Germline lookup yields CDR1 SNHLY and CDR2 FYNNEI. CDR3 residues: CASRGRFYTEAFF. CDR3 coding DNA: TGTGCCAGCAGGGGGCGCTTTTACACTGAAGCTTTCTTT.

V gene TRBV18 combines with J gene TRBJ2-1; 9 nucleotides match TRBD1. The germline CDR1 and CDR2 sequences are KGHSH and LQKENI. With V trimmed by 6 bases and J by 7 bases, 4 bases remained unmatched. This CDR3 has 13 residues. The CDR3 sequence: CASSRGQGNEQFF. The CDR3 DNA reads as TGTGCCAGCTCCCGAGGACAGGGGAATGAGCAGTTCTTC.

This clone appeared a single time. The V gene is TRBV5-1, the J gene TRBJ1-3; a weak D match, TRBD1 (6 bases). Trimming removed 3 bases from V and 3 bases from J, with 10 bases in between. The length of the CDR3 is 14 residues. Germline V gene sequence: CDR1 SGHRS, CDR2 YFSETQ. The CDR3 region has the DNA TGCGCCAGCAGCTCCCAGGGGAGTGGAAACACCATATATTTT. Its protein is CASSSQGSGNTIYF.

The V call is TRBV10-3, the J call TRBJ2-3; TRBD2 matches 11 bases. The CDR3 is made up of 16 amino acids. V shed 4 bases, J shed 3 bases, and the junction held 6 bases outside the gene matches. The germline V gene encodes CDR1 ENHRY and CDR2 SYGVKD. CDR3 bases: TGTGCCATCAGTGGGCTAGGGACTAGCGGAACAGATACGCAGTATTTT. Its protein product is CAISGLGTSGTDTQYF.

This chain links TRBV5-1 with TRBJ2-5; TRBD2 agrees at 8 bases. V was pared by 8 bases and J by 3 bases, with 12 bases of the junction left unmatched. This CDR3 comprises 15 residues. Germline V gene lookup returns CDR1 SGHRS and CDR2 YFSETQ. CDR3 protein: CASTFYGGAEETQYF. The CDR3 nucleotides read TGCGCCAGTACTTTTTACGGGGGGGCCGAAGAGACCCAGTACTTC.

V gene TRBV6-4 combines with J gene TRBJ1-3, with D perhaps TRBD1 (6 bases). CDR3 length: 18 residues. Trimming removed 0 bases from V and 0 bases from J, with 15 bases in between. From germline, CDR1 is MRHNA and CDR2 SNTAGT. The CDR3 nucleotides read TGTGCCAGCAGTGACTCCTTGACAGGTCGCGGCTCTGGAAACACCATATATTTT. Its protein product is CASSDSLTGRGSGNTIYF.

In DNA form, the CDR3 reads TGTGCCAGCAGTTTATCCGGGCTAGCGGGGTGGTACGAGCAGTACTTC. This gives the protein CASSLSGLAGWYEQYF. The chain employs TRBV27 and TRBJ2-7, with 9 bases lining up with TRBD2. This CDR3 has 16 residues. Germline V CDR1 and CDR2: MNHEY, SMNVEV (reference sequence). Trimming took 0 bases from V and 4 from J; bases not matched to a gene: 7.

This rearrangement joins TRBV2 to TRBJ1-6; no clear D. This CDR3 is 12 amino acids long. Germline-derived CDR1 and CDR2 are SNHLY and FYNNEI. V shed 3 bases and J shed 9 bases, with 6 bases lying between them. Written as DNA, the CDR3 is TGTGCCAGCAGTGACAGTTCTTCACCCCTCCACTTT. Amino acid sequence: CASSDSSSPLHF.

This chain connects TRBV7-8 to TRBJ2-7; tentative D call: TRBD2 (5 bases). Trimming removed 1 base from V and 3 bases from J, with 7 bases in between. This CDR3 has 13 residues. Germline values: CDR1 SGHVS, CDR2 FQNEAQ. The CDR3, as DNA: TGTGCCAGCAGCTTAGTGGCGGGCTACGAGCAGTACTTC. Translated, it gives CASSLVAGYEQYF.

J is TRBJ1-1 and V is TRBV12-3 or TRBV12-4; D perhaps matches TRBD1 (6 bases). Trimming took 3 bases from V and 7 from J, leaving 6 bases between them. The CDR3 spans 11 residues. The CDR3 sequence is CASSFRGEAFF. CDR3 sequence (DNA): TGTGCCAGCAGTTTCAGGGGTGAAGCTTTCTTT.

This rearrangement joins TRBV11-2 to TRBJ1-1, with 7 bases aligning to TRBD1. The germline V gene encodes CDR1 SGHAT and CDR2 FQNNGV. The V segment lost 3 bases and the J segment 5 bases; nucleotides outside the gene matches: 21. The CDR3 length is 19 residues. In DNA form, the CDR3 reads TGTGCCAGCAGCTTTACAAGGGACAGAAGAAGGCATCGGGGAACTGAAGCTTTCTTT. This sequence encodes CASSFTRDRRRHRGTEAFF.